Included here is one TCR beta chain sequence, with context. This clone was seen a handful of times. The target of this receptor is not known. No per-base quality is available; no much larger clone lies one base away. For sorting, cells were stained with anti-CD3, anti-CD4, anti-CD8 and a Vbeta20 antibody from the IOTest Beta Mark kit and sorted on a FACSAria III to a purity above 99%. Peripheral blood was collected in sodium heparin tubes, and mononuclear cells were isolated by Ficoll-Paque PLUS density gradient centrifugation. Before TCRbeta deep sequencing, the CD4+ Vbeta20+, CD4+ Vbeta20-, and CD8+ T cell fractions were FACS-sorted. The data were obtained in a study of somatic mutations in T cells in chronic GVHD (dated by TCRdb to 2020 to 2021). Genomic DNA was isolated and then used for the TCRbeta deep sequencing. The immunoSEQ assay, provided as a commercial service, was used for TCRbeta CDR3 sequencing and initial data processing. The study's own analysis went as follows. Reads were demultiplexed, adapter and primer sequences were removed, similar clones were merged by frequency-ratio clustering, and V, D, J genes were annotated with IMGT. TCRdb provides this immuneACCESS table in a form limited to in-frame rearrangements. Some clones are lacking; in checked studies, under half of them reflect an unresolved V gene, and why the rest are absent is not known. That table gives V, J and clone size, and the DNA gave D and trimming. For this sample there are 12,000 to 15,000 clones; roughly 80% appear just once. The ten biggest clones cover less than 40% of the sample.

Cut back by 4 bases and 11 bases, the V and J ends lie 11 bases apart. The germline V gene specifies SQVTM as CDR1 and ANQGSEA as CDR2. The CDR3 numbers 10 residues from cysteine through phenylalanine. The only DNA kept is the CDR3, 30 bases in frame from the first base. The TCR sequence derives from a male patient between 45 and 60 years old with chronic graft-versus-host disease. In patients who had a transplant, some T cells may come from the graft donor. The material sequenced was Vbeta20-negative CD4+ T cells from blood. The intended sense of this specimen's cell subset or site label: CD4+ T cells sorted as TCR Vbeta20 negative by flow cytometry. Recombination linked TRBV29-1 to TRBJ1-1; confidence is insufficient to name the D gene. The nucleotides are TGCAGCGTTGGAGGAGTTTCGGCTTTCTTT. It codes for CSVGGVSAFF. Joined to the reference TRBV29-1 and TRBJ1-1 proteins, this CDR3 gives the full variable domain: SAVISQKPSRDICQRGTSLTIQCQVDSQVTMMFWYRQQPGQSLTLIATANQGSEATYESGFVIDKFPISRPNLTFSTLTVSNMSPEDSSIYLCSVGGVSAFFGQGTRLTVV.